Below, one T cell receptor (beta chain) is given with its context. Its antigen remains unidentified. These data are taken from a study of shared clonotypes between healthy human individuals. Study context: There were three CD4 naive, three CD4 memory, two CD8 naive and one CD8 memory plates per donor.

Naive CD8 cells lacked CD45RO, underwent positive selection for CCR7 and left out terminally differentiated effector memory CD45RA+ cells. Whole-study findings and limits: Sampling was confined to blood; repertoires within tissues likely differ. Naive CD4 clonotypes were shared across a few donors at roughly 5.5%. Naive subsets generally had larger estimated richness than memory subsets.

Only in-frame clones appear in the TCRdb table, and some are missing; sequencing was by immunoSEQ multiplex PCR. This table has under 2,000,000 clones, roughly 94% appearing once. CDR1 is MNHEY and CDR2 is SMNVEV in the germline V gene (reference sequence). V gave up 1 base and J gave up 5 bases, with 6 bases separating them. The CDR3 is made up of 13 amino acids. The chain is built from TRBV27 and TRBJ2-1, with D hard to call. The receptor comes from a man between 18 and 35 years old in good health. Specimen: naive CD8+ T cells sorted from blood. The CDR3 protein is CASSLFQHNEQFF. CDR3 nucleotide sequence: TGTGCCAGCAGTTTATTCCAGCACAATGAGCAGTTCTTC.